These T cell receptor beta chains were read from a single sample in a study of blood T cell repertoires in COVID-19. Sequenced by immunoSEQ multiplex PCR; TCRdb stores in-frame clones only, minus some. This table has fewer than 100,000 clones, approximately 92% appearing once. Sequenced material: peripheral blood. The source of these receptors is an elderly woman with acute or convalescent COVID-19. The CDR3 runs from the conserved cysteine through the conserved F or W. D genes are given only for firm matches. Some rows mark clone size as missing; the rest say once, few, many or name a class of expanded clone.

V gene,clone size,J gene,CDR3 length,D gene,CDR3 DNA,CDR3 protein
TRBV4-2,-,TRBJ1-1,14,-,TGTGCCAGCAGCCATCGGGGGAGAAACACTGAGGCTTTCTTT,CASSHRGRNTEAFF
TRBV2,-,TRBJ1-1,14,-,TGTGCCAGCACCTCAACGGGTATTGGGACTGAAGCTTTCTTT,CASTSTGIGTEAFF
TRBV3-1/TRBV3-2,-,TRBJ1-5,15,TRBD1,TGTGCCAGCAGCCAAAGTGACAGGGTGAATCAGCCCCAGCATTTT,CASSQSDRVNQPQHF
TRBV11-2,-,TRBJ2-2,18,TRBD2,TGTGCCAGCAGCCTCGGGACTAGCGGGAGGGTTGGCACCGGGGAGCTGTTTTTT,CASSLGTSGRVGTGELFF
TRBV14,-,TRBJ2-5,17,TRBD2,TGTGCCAGCAGCCCTGGACTAGCGGGGAGACACTGGGAGACCCAGTACTTC,CASSPGLAGRHWETQYF
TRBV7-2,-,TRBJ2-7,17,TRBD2,TGTGCCAGCAGCTTAGTAGAATTCGCGGGGGGATCCTACGAGCAGTACTTC,CASSLVEFAGGSYEQYF
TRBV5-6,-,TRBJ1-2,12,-,TGTGCCAGCAGTTGGATCGAGCGGGGCTACACCTTC,CASSWIERGYTF
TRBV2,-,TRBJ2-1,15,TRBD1,TGTGCCAGCAGTGGGGACAGGGGAGCGTACAATGAGCAGTTCTTC,CASSGDRGAYNEQFF
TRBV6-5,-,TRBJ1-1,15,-,TGTGCCAGCAGTTTCGTGCCGCGGACAGTGGCGGAAGCTTTCTTT,CASSFVPRTVAEAFF
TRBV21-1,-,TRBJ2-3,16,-,TGTGCCAGCAGCAAAGTAACCAGGCAAAGCACAGATACGCAGTATTTT,CASSKVTRQSTDTQYF
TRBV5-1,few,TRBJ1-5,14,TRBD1,TGCGCCAGCAGCGTTGGACAGGGTCCTCAGCCCCAGCATTTT,CASSVGQGPQPQHF
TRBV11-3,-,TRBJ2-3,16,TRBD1,TGTGCCAGCAGCCGCGGAGGACAGGGGGTCACAGATACGCAGTATTTT,CASSRGGQGVTDTQYF
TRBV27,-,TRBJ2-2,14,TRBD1,TGTGCCAGCAGTTTATCACAGGGGGACGGGGAGCTGTTTTTT,CASSLSQGDGELFF
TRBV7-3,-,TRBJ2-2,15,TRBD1,TGTGCCAGCAGCCGGGACAGGACGAACACCGGGGAGCTGTTTTTT,CASSRDRTNTGELFF
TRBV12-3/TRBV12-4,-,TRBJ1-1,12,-,TGTGCCAGCAGTTTAGCCGCAGGGGAAGCTTTCTTT,CASSLAAGEAFF
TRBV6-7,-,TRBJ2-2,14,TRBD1,TGTGCCATCCCGACAGGGGAAAACACCGGGGAGCTGTTTTTT,CAIPTGENTGELFF
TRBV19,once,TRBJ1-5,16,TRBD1,TGTGCCAGTAGTAAGCAGTTGAGGGACAGTAATCAGCCCCAGCATTTT,CASSKQLRDSNQPQHF
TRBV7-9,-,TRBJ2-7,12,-,TGTGCCAGCAGCTCCTCGGTCCCGGGGGAGTACTTC,CASSSSVPGEYF
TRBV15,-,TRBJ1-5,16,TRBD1,TGTGCCACCAGCACAGGGGGCGCGGGGGTATTTCAGCCCCAGCATTTT,CATSTGGAGVFQPQHF
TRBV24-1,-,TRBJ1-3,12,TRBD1,TGTGCCGTACAGGGGTCTGGAAACACCATATATTTT,CAVQGSGNTIYF
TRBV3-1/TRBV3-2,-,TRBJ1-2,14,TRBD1,TGTGCCAGCAGCCCCAGGGACAGCTTGTATGGCTACACCTTC,CASSPRDSLYGYTF
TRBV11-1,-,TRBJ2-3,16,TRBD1,TGTGCCAGCAGCAAAAACCGGCGACAGGGGGGAGATACGCAGTATTTT,CASSKNRRQGGDTQYF
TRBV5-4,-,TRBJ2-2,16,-,TGTGCCAGCAGCGCCAGCGGCAGTAAAAGCACCGGGGAGCTGTTTTTT,CASSASGSKSTGELFF
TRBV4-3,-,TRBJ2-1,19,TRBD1,TGCGCCAGCAGCCAAGATGCTTGGATCCGGGACAGGACCTACAATGAGCAGTTCTTC,CASSQDAWIRDRTYNEQFF
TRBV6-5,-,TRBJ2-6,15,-,TGTGCCAGCAGTCACCAGACAGTTAGGGCCAACGTCCTGACTTTC,CASSHQTVRANVLTF
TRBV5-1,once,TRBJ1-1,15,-,TGCGCCAGCAGCTTGGCCCAGCAGGGGAGAACTGAAGCTTTCTTT,CASSLAQQGRTEAFF
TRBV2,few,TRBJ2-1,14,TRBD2,TGTGCCAGCAAGGGACTAGCGGGACTGAATGAGCAGTTCTTC,CASKGLAGLNEQFF
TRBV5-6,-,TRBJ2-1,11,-,TGTGCCAGCAGCCTTTACAATGAGCAGTTCTTC,CASSLYNEQFF
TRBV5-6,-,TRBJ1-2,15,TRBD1,TGTGCCAGCAGCACGACAGGGACGGGGAACTATGGCTACACCTTC,CASSTTGTGNYGYTF
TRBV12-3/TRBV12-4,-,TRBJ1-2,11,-,TGTGCCAGCAGTTTAGGTCAGATCTACACCTTC,CASSLGQIYTF
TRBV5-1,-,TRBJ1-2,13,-,TGCGCCAGCAGCTTGGAATATAGCTATGGCTACACCTTC,CASSLEYSYGYTF
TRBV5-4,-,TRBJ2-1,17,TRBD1,TGTGCCAGCAGCCACGACAGGGCCCCCCCCTGGTTCAATGAGCAGTTCTTC,CASSHDRAPPWFNEQFF
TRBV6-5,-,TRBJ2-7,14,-,TGTGCCAGCAGTTACGACCCGGAGCCTTCCGGGCAGTACTTC,CASSYDPEPSGQYF
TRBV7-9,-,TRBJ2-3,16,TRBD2,TGTGCCAGCAGCTTAGAGGCGGGGGTAAGCACAGATACGCAGTATTTT,CASSLEAGVSTDTQYF
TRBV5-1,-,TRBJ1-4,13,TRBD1,TGCGCCAGCACCCTGGACAGGGGTGAAAAACTGTTTTTT,CASTLDRGEKLFF
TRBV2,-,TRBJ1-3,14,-,TGTGCCAGCAAAGGCGGTTTCTCTGGAAACACCATATATTTT,CASKGGFSGNTIYF
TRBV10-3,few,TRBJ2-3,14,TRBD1,TGTGCCATCAGCGACAGGGGGCCCACAGATACGCAGTATTTT,CAISDRGPTDTQYF
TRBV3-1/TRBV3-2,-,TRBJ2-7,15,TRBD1,TGTGCCAGCAGCCCGACAGGGAAGGGTTCCTACGAGCAGTACTTC,CASSPTGKGSYEQYF
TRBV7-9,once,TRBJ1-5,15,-,TGTGCCAGCAGCTTGGATGGGAGGGGCAATCAGCCCCAGCATTTT,CASSLDGRGNQPQHF
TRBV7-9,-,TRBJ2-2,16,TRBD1,TGTGCCAGCAGGAAGCAGGGACAGGGTTCATCCGGGGAGCTGTTTTTT,CASRKQGQGSSGELFF
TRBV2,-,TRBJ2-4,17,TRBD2,TGTGCCAGCAGTGCCTCCCGGGAGGTGAAAGCCAAAAACATTCAGTACTTC,CASSASREVKAKNIQYF